These T cell receptor beta chains were read from a single sample in a study of blood T cell repertoires in COVID-19. The repertoire was sequenced with immunoSEQ multiplex PCR; TCRdb's copy has only in-frame clones and lacks some. Of around 360,000 clones detected, roughly 86% appear once; the ten largest clones hold around 9.3%. The sequencing sample was made of peripheral blood. These receptors all come from a woman aged 25-40 years with COVID-19, enrolled during active disease. CDR3s include the opening cysteine and the closing phenylalanine or tryptophan. D genes are given only for firm matches. Only some rows state a clone size, as once, few, many or a class for expanded clones.

>NA|TRBJ2-1|TRBD2|TRBV9
TGTGCCAGCAGCGTAGCGGGGGGTCAAGCTAGCGGAGACAATGAGCAGTTCTTC
CASSVAGGQASGDNEQFF
>NA|TRBJ2-7|NA|TRBV20-1
TGCAGTGCTAGATCTTTCGAGCAGTACTTC
CSARSFEQYF
>NA|TRBJ1-5|NA|TRBV28
TGTGCCAGCAGTTTACTCGGGGGCAATCAGCCCCAGCATTTT
CASSLLGGNQPQHF
>NA|TRBJ2-1|TRBD2|TRBV6-2/TRBV6-3
TGTGCCAGCAGCCCGGGACTAGCTTACAATGAGCAGTTCTTC
CASSPGLAYNEQFF
>NA|TRBJ2-7|NA|TRBV6-2/TRBV6-3
TGTGCCAGCAGTTACTCAGGCAGGGTAGCCTACGAGCAGTACTTC
CASSYSGRVAYEQYF
>NA|TRBJ1-3|NA|TRBV24-1
TGTGCCACCAGTGATCCAGGGCTGGGAAACACCATATATTTT
CATSDPGLGNTIYF
>few|TRBJ2-7|TRBD2|TRBV9
TGTGCCAGCAGCGCCAAGGGACTAGGGACTCGCGAGCAGTACTTC
CASSAKGLGTREQYF
>NA|TRBJ2-2|NA|TRBV19
TGTGCCAGTAGTGTACAGGGAATCACCGGGGAGCTGTTTTTT
CASSVQGITGELFF
>NA|TRBJ1-1|NA|TRBV5-1
TGCGCCAGCAGCTCTCCTACAGGAATGAACACTGAAGCTTTCTTT
CASSSPTGMNTEAFF
>NA|TRBJ2-7|NA|TRBV28
TGTGCCAGCAGTCCTTCCGGGGTGCCGTCCTACGAGCAGTACTTC
CASSPSGVPSYEQYF
>NA|TRBJ2-5|TRBD2|TRBV11-2
TGTGCCAGCAGTCGGGACTACAAAGAGACCCAGTACTTC
CASSRDYKETQYF
>NA|TRBJ1-1|TRBD1|TRBV15
TGTGCCACCAGCAGCCGCCCGGGACAGAAGAACACTGAAGCTTTCTTT
CATSSRPGQKNTEAFF
>NA|TRBJ2-1|TRBD2|TRBV5-1
TGCGCCAGCAGCTTGAAGCGGGAGTTTTTTGAGCAGTTCTTC
CASSLKREFFEQFF
>NA|TRBJ2-1|TRBD1|TRBV5-1
TGCGCCAGCAGCTTGGGACAGGGGGCGCATAATGAGCAGTTCTTC
CASSLGQGAHNEQFF
>NA|TRBJ2-5|NA|TRBV12-3/TRBV12-4
TGTGCCAGCAGACATACTATACAAGAGACCCAGTACTTC
CASRHTIQETQYF
>few|TRBJ1-3|TRBD1|TRBV7-9
TGTGCCAGCAGCTCCTACAGGGGGTCTAGTGGAAACACCATATATTTT
CASSSYRGSSGNTIYF
>NA|TRBJ2-6|NA|TRBV10-3
TGTGCCACCGGAGATGGGGCCAACGTCCTGACTTTC
CATGDGANVLTF
>NA|TRBJ2-1|TRBD2|TRBV30
TGTGCCTGGACCCACGCCGGGAGGGCCTACAATGAGCAGTTCTTC
CAWTHAGRAYNEQFF
>NA|TRBJ1-1|NA|TRBV2
TGTGCCAGCAGCTACGCCAGGATGAACACTGAAGCTTTCTTT
CASSYARMNTEAFF
>NA|TRBJ1-2|TRBD1|TRBV28
TGTGCCAGCAGTTTATTGTCGAGGGGGCAGGAAGGCTACACCTTC
CASSLLSRGQEGYTF
>few|TRBJ2-5|NA|TRBV27
TGTGCCAGCAGTCCTTTGACAGGTTCGAAGACCCAGTACTTC
CASSPLTGSKTQYF
>NA|TRBJ1-1|NA|TRBV5-8
TGTGCCAGCAGCTTGGGTTCAGGGGATTCGGGAGCTTTCTTT
CASSLGSGDSGAFF
>few|TRBJ1-5|NA|TRBV6-2/TRBV6-3
TGTGCCAGCAGTTCCGGAGAAGGGGGCAATCAGCCCCAGCATTTT
CASSSGEGGNQPQHF